This record concerns one T cell receptor (beta chain) sequence. The data stem from a study of CD4 T cells in relation to SARS-CoV-2 and coronaviruses. The germline V gene encodes CDR1 LNHDA and CDR2 SQIVND (reference sequence). This CDR3 spans 15 amino acids. V was clipped by 9 bases and J by 7 bases; unmatched bases: 15. Before the COVID-19 pandemic, during about 2010-2018, CD4+ T cells were taken from unexposed donors. The table came from immunoSEQ multiplex PCR; TCRdb's copy has only in-frame clones and leaves some out. The data hold under 90,000 clones, with about 92% observed a single time. The sequence was collected from a human donor in good health. The gene calls are TRBV19 and TRBJ1-5, with TRBD1 matching over 7 bases. Sequencing was performed on naive CD4+ T cells from PBMCs. Subset of the sample: naive CD4+ T cells isolated by negative enrichment. CDR3 in amino acids: CASNGIGGLGQPQHF. CDR3 sequence (DNA): TGTGCCAGCAACGGGATAGGGGGCTTGGGGCAGCCCCAGCATTTT.